This T cell receptor beta chain was recovered during a study of beta chain features in type 1 diabetes. Study results and caveats: Whether HLA type influences TCRB rearrangement remained unresolved here.

Reverse transcribing all isolated RNA meant expressed TCRB transcripts were sequenced. Using immunoSEQ multiplex PCR, the repertoire was profiled, and TCRdb retains in-frame clones only, with some absent. Here the sample spans some 500,000 clones, about an eighth being singletons. V dropped 5 bases and J dropped 3 bases, with 13 bases sitting between them. CDR1 MDHEN and CDR2 SYDVKM come from the germline V gene. The CDR3 has 14 amino acids. This clone has just a few counts. The antigen is undetermined. This rearrangement joins TRBV28 to TRBJ2-5; D call uncertain. The sequenced sample was naive CD4+ T cells from blood. This TCR came from a woman aged 18-29 years in good health. For the CDR3, the DNA is TGTGCCAGCAGTGCAACCCCTAGAGAAGAGACCCAGTACTTC. Amino acids: CASSATPREETQYF. The complete variable domain, with remaining parts taken from reference TRBV28 and TRBJ2-5, reads DVKVTQSSRYLVKRTGEKVFLECVQDMDHENMFWYRQDPGLGLRLIYFSYDVKMKEKGDIPEGYSVSREKKERFSLILESASTNQTSMYLCASSATPREETQYFGPGTRLLVL.